This T cell receptor delta chain was captured in a study of human gamma delta and Vdelta1 T cells. Study-wide results and limits: Acute myeloid leukemia was reportedly broadly targeted by polyclonal Delta One T cells.

Germline assignment: CDR1 TSWWSYY and CDR2 QGS. J lost 0 bases, V lost 2 bases, and 23 bases had no gene match. The CDR3 runs to 23 residues. TCRdb applied CATT to the PCR reads for clone calling. The sample shows around 6,000 delta-chain clones, more than 35% of them seen only once. This clone has a handful of counts. The target antigen is unknown. Sequenced: Vdelta1 gamma-delta T cells from blood grown in culture (DOT cells). The sequence came from a human donor in good health. V usage is TRDV1 and J usage is TRDJ1; TRDD3 matches at 11 bases. The CDR3 loop reads CALGENKTPPWGIPPPYTDKLIF. The CDR3 DNA reads TGTGCTCTTGGGGAAAATAAAACTCCCCCCTGGGGGATACCTCCCCCGTACACCGATAAACTCATCTTT.